A single sample gave rise to the 15 T cell receptor beta chains below, sequenced in a study of control samples from healthy donors and cancer patients. Some clones are missing from TCRdb's copy, which holds only in-frame ones; the method was immunoSEQ multiplex PCR. The sample lists a few hundred thousand clones; around nine tenths were seen once. The sample comprised PBMCs. These receptors came from a middle-aged man with head and neck cancer.

The chain uses TRBV28 and TRBJ1-5, with D perhaps matching TRBD1 (5 bases). The CDR3 spans 12 residues. Trimming stripped 11 bases from V and 5 bases from J, with 13 bases between. Per germline, CDR1 MDHEN and CDR2 SYDVKM. The CDR3 DNA follows: TGTGCCTTCGGGGCTCTATATCAGCCCCAGCATTTT. Encoded protein: CAFGALYQPQHF.

This chain uses TRBV7-8 with TRBJ1-2, with D hard to call. Germline V CDR1 and CDR2: SGHVS, FQNEAQ. Trimming pared 1 base from V and 6 bases from J, leaving 12 bases between. CDR3 length: 14 amino acids. As DNA, the CDR3 is TGTGCCAGCAGCTTAGAGGTGGGGTCGGATGGCTACACCTTC. Its translation: CASSLEVGSDGYTF.

Concerning this clone: The same CDR3 arises from other DNA sequences in this sample as well. The V call is TRBV10-3, the J call TRBJ1-2, with 8 bases identical to TRBD1. V shed 6 bases and J 4 bases; nucleotides not matched to a gene: 16. Looked up from germline, CDR1 is ENHRY and CDR2 is SYGVKD. The CDR3 contains 17 residues. The CDR3 region is CAISARGPPVAIYGYTF. For the CDR3, the DNA is TGTGCCATCAGCGCCAGGGGGCCCCCTGTCGCTATCTATGGCTACACCTTC.

The gene calls are TRBV27 and TRBJ1-4, with unresolved D. This CDR3 comprises 13 residues. In germline, CDR1 is MNHEY, CDR2 SMNVEV (reference sequence). Trimming removed 2 bases at V and 8 bases at J, with 9 bases between. This chain's CDR3 is CASSLGYNEKLFF. CDR3 bases: TGTGCCAGCAGTTTAGGGTATAACGAAAAACTGTTTTTT.

The chain uses TRBV11-3 and TRBJ1-2; D gene uncertain. V was cut by 1 base and J by 4 bases, with 7 bases left in between. CDR1 and CDR2 (germline): SGHNT, YENEEA. There are 13 residues in the CDR3. CDR3 protein: CASSLGPAYGYTF. The CDR3 coding sequence is TGTGCCAGCAGCTTAGGCCCGGCCTATGGCTACACCTTC. The complete variable domain, with remaining parts taken from reference TRBV11-3 and TRBJ1-2, reads EAGVVQSPRYKIIEKKQPVAFWCNPISGHNTLYWYLQNLGQGPELLIRYENEEAVDDSQLPKDRFSAERLKGVDSTLKIQPAELGDSAVYLCASSLGPAYGYTFGSGTRLTVV.

The chain carries TRBV9 and TRBJ1-6; D not certain. Trimming cost V 0 bases and J 7 bases, with 5 bases left between them. Germline values: CDR1 SGDLS, CDR2 YYNGEE. This CDR3 is 13 amino acids long. CDR3 region: CASSVDENSPLHF. DNA of the CDR3: TGTGCCAGCAGCGTAGATGAGAATTCACCCCTCCACTTT.

The chain uses TRBV29-1 and TRBJ1-2; 8 nucleotides line up with TRBD1. Trimming at V came to 3 bases and at J to 4 bases, leaving 7 bases not matched to a gene. The CDR3 runs 14 residues. Germline V lookup: CDR1 SQVTM, CDR2 ANQGSEA. The chain's CDR3 is CSVDTQGGLYGYTF. The CDR3 DNA sequence: TGCAGCGTTGACACACAGGGGGGCCTCTATGGCTACACCTTC.

This chain connects TRBV7-9 to TRBJ2-1, with D possibly matching TRBD2 (5 bases). The CDR3 length is 14 residues. Trimming took off 3 bases at V and 5 bases at J, with 11 bases between the two ends. Germline V CDR1 and CDR2: SEHNR, FQNEAQ (reference sequence). CDR3 nucleotide sequence: TGTGCCAGCAGCTTTATTTTGAGGGACAATGAGCAGTTCTTC. Translated, it gives CASSFILRDNEQFF.

In the case of this clone: A junction end diverges from the germline sequence, so it may reflect a read error. The chain joins TRBV3-1 (or the pseudogene TRBV3-2) to TRBJ2-7, with no clear D. Per the germline V gene, CDR1 is LGHDT and CDR2 is YNNKEL (reference sequence). The CDR3 covers 14 residues. The CDR3 sequence is CVSSVQTWGYEQYF. CDR3 DNA: TGTGTCAGCAGCGTACAAACATGGGGCTACGAGCAGTACTTC.

The chain is built from TRBV10-2 and TRBJ1-5; 7 positions match TRBD1. The CDR3 is 13 residues long. Per the germline V gene, CDR1 is WSHSY and CDR2 is SAAADI. V lost 6 bases and J lost 5; bases outside the gene matches: 4. The CDR3 protein is CASSYDRDQPQHF. DNA for the CDR3: TGCGCCAGCAGCTACGACAGGGATCAGCCCCAGCATTTT.

V usage is TRBV9 and J usage is TRBJ1-5; no firm D call. The germline V gene has CDR1 SGDLS and CDR2 YYNGEE. The CDR3 covers 14 residues. The V and J ends lost 4 bases and 9 bases respectively, with 17 bases between them. CDR3 coding DNA: TGTGCCAGCAGCCCAGGACTGGGCCTGGGGCCCCAGCATTTT. It codes for CASSPGLGLGPQHF.

About this clone: At one of its ends the junction is not consistent with the germline gene, which may arise from a read error. This chain connects TRBV7-7 to TRBJ2-1; D is possibly TRBD2 (5 bases). The CDR3 consists of 15 residues. Germline V gene lookup returns CDR1 SSHAT and CDR2 FNYEAQ (reference sequence). The CDR3 reads CASSLADRGYNEQFF. Written as DNA, the CDR3 is TGTGCTAGCAGCTTAGCTGACCGGGGCTACAATGAGCAGTTCTTC.

This clone was seen a single time. This CDR3 reads CATSRDTPGDQPQHF. The CDR3 DNA follows: TGTGCCACCAGCAGAGATACGCCAGGAGATCAGCCCCAGCATTTT. This sequence joins TRBV15 and TRBJ1-5; D unclear. CDR1 is LNHNV, CDR2 YYDKDF, per germline (reference sequence). This CDR3 region has 15 residues. V was cut by 0 bases and J by 5 bases, with 11 bases left in between. Supplemented by reference TRBV15 and TRBJ1-5, the full variable domain reads DAMVIQNPRYQVTQFGKPVTLSCSQTLNHNVMYWYQQKSSQAPKLLFHYYDKDFNNEADTPDNFQSRRPNTSFCFLDIRSPGLGDTAMYLCATSRDTPGDQPQHFGDGTRLSIL.

The V call is TRBV3-1 (or the pseudogene TRBV3-2), the J call TRBJ1-5, with TRBD1 as a possible D gene (5 bases). This CDR3 is built from 16 residues. From germline, CDR1 is LGHDT and CDR2 YNNKEL (reference sequence). V gave up 2 bases and J gave up 5 bases, with 16 bases separating them. CDR3 amino acids: CASSQTSGAVYQPQHF. The CDR3 region has the DNA TGTGCCAGCAGCCAAACTTCTGGGGCCGTCTATCAGCCCCAGCATTTT.

The genes are TRBV5-6 and TRBJ1-5, with 7 bases fitting TRBD1. The CDR3 loop spans 15 amino acids. V lost 0 bases and J lost 6; bases outside the gene matches: 6. The germline gives CDR1 SGHDT, CDR2 YYEEEE. The CDR3, as DNA: TGTGCCAGCAGCTTGGGGGCAGGGGGAGGTCAGCCCCAGCATTTT. This sequence encodes CASSLGAGGGQPQHF.